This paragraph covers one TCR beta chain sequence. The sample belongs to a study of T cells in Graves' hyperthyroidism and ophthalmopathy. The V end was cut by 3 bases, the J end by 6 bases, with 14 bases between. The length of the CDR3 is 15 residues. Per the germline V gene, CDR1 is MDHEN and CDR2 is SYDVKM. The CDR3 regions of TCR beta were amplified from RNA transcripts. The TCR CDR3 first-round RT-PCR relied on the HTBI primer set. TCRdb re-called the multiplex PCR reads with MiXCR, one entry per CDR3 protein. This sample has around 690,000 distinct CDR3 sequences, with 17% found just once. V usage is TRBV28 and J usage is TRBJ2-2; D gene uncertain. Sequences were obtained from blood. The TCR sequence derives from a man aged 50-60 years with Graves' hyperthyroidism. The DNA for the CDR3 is TGTGCCAGCAGTTTTCTCACCCTAAATTCCGGGGAGCTGTTTTTT. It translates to CASSFLTLNSGELFF.